The 28 T cell receptor beta chains below were found in one sample sequenced in a study of cytomegalovirus exposure and HLA in healthy donors. Vbeta (60) and Jbeta (13) primers were used in the PCR. Only in-frame clones appear in the TCRdb table, and some are missing; sequencing was by immunoSEQ multiplex PCR. There are under 70,000 clones in the sample, with more than 9% held by the top ten. The sequenced sample consisted of PBMCs. These receptors came from a woman aged 25 to 39 in good health and CMV-seropositive.

The V gene is TRBV4-1, the J gene TRBJ2-7; the match to TRBD2 covers 10 bases. This CDR3 spans 13 amino acids. V was pared by 4 bases and J by 4 bases, with 1 base of the junction left unmatched. Germline V lookup: CDR1 MGHRA, CDR2 YSYEKL. The CDR3 sequence: CASSLAGGYEQYF. The CDR3 DNA sequence: TGCGCCAGCAGCCTAGCGGGAGGTTACGAGCAGTACTTC.

CDR3 bases: TGTGCCAGCGAGCGGCAGCTGAACACTGAAGCTTTCTTT. Protein: CASERQLNTEAFF. The V call is TRBV7-6, the J call TRBJ1-1; no clear D gene. Germline loops: CDR1 SGHVS, CDR2 FNYEAQ. The CDR3 consists of 13 residues. V was cut by 8 bases and J by 0 bases, with 10 bases left in between. The full variable domain, in which reference TRBV7-6 and TRBJ1-1 provide the parts outside the CDR3, is GAGVSQSPRYKVTKRGQDVALRCDPISGHVSLYWYRQALGQGPEFLTYFNYEAQQDKSGLPNDRFSAERPEGSISTLTIQRTEQRDSAMYRCASERQLNTEAFFGQGTRLTVV.

V gene TRBV7-9 combines with J gene TRBJ2-7, with TRBD1 matching 8 bases. J lost 1 base, V lost 5 bases, and 10 bases had no gene match. This CDR3 has 16 amino acids. CDR1 SEHNR and CDR2 FQNEAQ come from the germline V gene (reference sequence). Here the CDR3 DNA reads TGTGCCAGCAGCACCGGGACAGGAAAAGGGTCCTACGAGCAGTACTTC. This codes for CASSTGTGKGSYEQYF.

V gene TRBV11-3 combines with J gene TRBJ2-7, with D uncertain. Germline V gene sequence: CDR1 SGHNT, CDR2 YENEEA. The CDR3 sequence is 14 residues long. The V end was cut by 4 bases, the J end by 3 bases, with 13 bases between. CDR3 region: CASSSRDTVYEQYF. CDR3 sequence (DNA): TGTGCCAGCAGCTCCCGCGACACCGTCTACGAGCAGTACTTC.

The V and J genes are TRBV4-1 and TRBJ1-4; tentatively, D is TRBD1 (6 bases). CDR1 is MGHRA, CDR2 YSYEKL, per germline. Trimming stripped 0 bases from V and 5 bases from J, with 10 bases between. The CDR3 spans 15 residues. The DNA for the CDR3 is TGCGCCAGCAGCCAAGAGAGGACAGCGAATGAAAAACTGTTTTTT. Its protein is CASSQERTANEKLFF.

V is TRBV5-1 and J is TRBJ1-2; D unresolved. The CDR3 extends over 15 amino acids. V gave up 0 bases and J gave up 3 bases, with 12 bases separating them. Germline V gene sequence: CDR1 SGHRS, CDR2 YFSETQ. CDR3 in DNA: TGCGCCAGCAGCTTGGACGCATTTCGGGACTATGGCTACACCTTC. Protein product: CASSLDAFRDYGYTF.

The chain couples TRBV5-6 to TRBJ2-1; no firm D call. The V gene lost 0 bases and the J gene lost 4 bases, with 5 bases spanning the gap. CDR1 and CDR2 (germline): SGHDT, YYEEEE. CDR3 length: 13 amino acids. The CDR3 DNA follows: TGTGCCAGCAGCTTGGTTTCGTACAATGAGCAGTTCTTC. It encodes CASSLVSYNEQFF.

The chain joins TRBV7-9 to TRBJ2-1, with 7 positions matching TRBD2. Germline V CDR1 and CDR2: SEHNR, FQNEAQ (reference sequence). The length of the CDR3 is 13 residues. J was trimmed by 15 bases and V by 1 base; bases with no gene match: 9. CDR3 nucleotides: TGTGCCAGCAGCTTAGGACTAGCAAATTTAGGGTTCTTC. Its translation: CASSLGLANLGFF.

The chain couples TRBV6-5 to TRBJ2-1; 7 bases map to TRBD2. Germline V CDR1 and CDR2: MNHEY, SVGAGI. This CDR3 contains 15 residues. V lost 6 bases and J lost 2; bases outside the gene matches: 7. Here the CDR3 reads CASSPGLVTYNEQFF. The DNA for the CDR3 is TGTGCCAGCAGCCCCGGACTAGTAACCTACAATGAGCAGTTCTTC.

The rearrangement joins TRBV9 to TRBJ2-5; TRBD2 is a possible D gene (5 bases). Near its end, the DNA agrees better with TRBJ2-7, so the J call may be wrong. Germline V gene data show CDR1 as SGDLS and CDR2 as YYNGEE. The CDR3 covers 15 residues. The CDR3 nucleotides read TGTGCCAGCAGCCTTAGCCCCGGGATTGATGACGAGCAGTACTTC. It yields the protein CASSLSPGIDDEQYF.

The gene calls are TRBV19 and TRBJ1-2; the match to TRBD1 covers 7 bases. The J segment lost 4 bases and the V segment lost 4 bases, leaving 3 bases of the junction unmatched. This CDR3 spans 13 amino acids. CDR1 is LNHDA, CDR2 SQIVND, per germline (reference sequence). This CDR3 is CASSTGTVYGYTF. The CDR3 nucleotides are TGTGCCAGTAGTACGGGGACAGTCTATGGCTACACCTTC.

The chain couples TRBV5-1 to TRBJ2-6; D is possibly TRBD2 (5 bases). Trimming shortened V by 4 bases and J by 7 bases, and 9 bases separated the two germline ends. This CDR3 is built from 13 residues. Per germline, CDR1 SGHRS and CDR2 YFSETQ. Here the CDR3 reads CASSEGAANVLTF. The CDR3 DNA is TGCGCCAGCAGCGAGGGAGCCGCCAACGTCCTGACTTTC.

The chain links TRBV9 to TRBJ2-1; D might be TRBD2 (6 bases). The germline CDR1 and CDR2 sequences are SGDLS and YYNGEE. V lost 4 bases and J lost 7, with 18 bases in between. The length of the CDR3 is 15 residues. CDR3 sequence: CASSSKRVVGNEQFF. DNA of the CDR3: TGTGCCAGCAGCTCCAAGCGGGTTGTGGGAAATGAGCAGTTCTTC.

The V call is TRBV19, the J call TRBJ1-1; the D gene is possibly TRBD1 (6 bases). CDR1 and CDR2 (germline): LNHDA, SQIVND (reference sequence). CDR3 length equals 14 residues. V lost 6 bases and J lost 2, with 13 bases in between. This CDR3 reads CASRMDSGNTEAFF. The CDR3, as DNA: TGTGCCAGTAGGATGGACAGTGGTAACACTGAAGCTTTCTTT.

J is TRBJ2-5 and V is TRBV5-4; D unclear. Between the trimmed V and J ends, which lost 2 bases and 5 bases, there was a span of 4 bases. Per the germline V gene, CDR1 is SGHNT and CDR2 is YYREEE (reference sequence). The CDR3 has 11 amino acids. CDR3 nucleotides: TGTGCCAGCAGCTTAGAGGAGACCCAGTACTTC. This translates into CASSLEETQYF.

The chain joins TRBV15 to TRBJ2-7; 11 positions match TRBD2. This CDR3 has 18 amino acids. The germline CDR1 and CDR2 sequences are LNHNV and YYDKDF (reference sequence). V was pared by 3 bases and J by 1 base, with 11 bases of the junction left unmatched. The CDR3 reads CATSSQHQTSGVSYEQYF. CDR3 nucleotides: TGTGCCACCAGCAGCCAACACCAGACTAGCGGGGTGTCCTACGAGCAGTACTTC.

This chain connects TRBV19 to TRBJ1-5, with D unclear. The CDR3 has 14 residues. V was clipped by 4 bases and J by 11 bases, with 18 bases between them. Germline CDR1 is LNHDA and CDR2 is SQIVND (reference sequence). CDR3: CASSRAQMGIAQHF. DNA of the CDR3: TGTGCCAGTAGTAGGGCCCAAATGGGTATAGCCCAGCATTTT.

The CDR3 DNA sequence: TGTGCCAGCAGCCACCCAGGGTCTGAAGCTTTCTTT. The encoded protein is CASSHPGSEAFF. The chain has TRBV4-2 and TRBJ1-1; a possible D gene is TRBD1 (5 bases). The V gene's germline CDR1 is LGHNA and CDR2 YNFKEQ. Trimming took 3 bases from V and 6 from J, leaving 8 bases between them. The CDR3 is 12 amino acids.

V is TRBV4-1 and J is TRBJ1-4; D possibly corresponds to TRBD1 (6 bases). CDR3 length equals 18 residues. Per germline, CDR1 MGHRA and CDR2 YSYEKL. V was cut by 4 bases and J by 7 bases, with 25 bases left in between. CDR3 in amino acids: CASSRPGLLGGNSEKLFF. The DNA for the CDR3 is TGCGCCAGCAGCCGCCCCGGTCTCTTAGGGGGAAATTCTGAAAAACTGTTTTTT.

The chain employs TRBV6-5 and TRBJ1-1; tentative D call: TRBD1 (6 bases). The germline V gene encodes CDR1 MNHEY and CDR2 SVGAGI. The CDR3 consists of 13 residues. V shed 6 bases and J shed 1 base, with 9 bases lying between them. The CDR3 DNA sequence: TGTGCCAGCAGGGACAGAGAGAACACTGAAGCTTTCTTT. Translating gives CASRDRENTEAFF.

J is TRBJ1-3 and V is TRBV6-5; TRBD1 is a possible D gene (5 bases). With 0 bases removed from V and 0 bases from J, the gap between germline ends came to 9 bases. CDR1 MNHEY and CDR2 SVGAGI come from the germline V gene. The CDR3 totals 16 residues. DNA for the CDR3: TGTGCCAGCAGTTACTCGGCCGGGGGCTCTGGAAACACCATATATTTT. It specifies CASSYSAGGSGNTIYF.

The rearrangement links TRBV27 to TRBJ1-2, with unresolved D. Germline loops: CDR1 MNHEY, CDR2 SMNVEV (reference sequence). The CDR3 runs 14 residues. V gave up 2 bases and J gave up 0 bases, with 7 bases separating them. The DNA of the CDR3 is TGTGCCAGCAGTTTAGCGGCCTCTAACTATGGCTACACCTTC. Translation gives CASSLAASNYGYTF.

The V and J genes are TRBV30 and TRBJ2-2; 9 bases fit TRBD1. Germline lookup yields CDR1 GTSNPN and CDR2 SVGIG (reference sequence). J was trimmed by 5 bases and V by 2 bases; bases with no gene match: 3. The CDR3 is 14 residues long. The CDR3 nucleotides are TGTGCCTGGAGTAGCGGACAGGGGACCGGGGAGCTGTTTTTT. Translated: CAWSSGQGTGELFF.

V is TRBV6-1 and J is TRBJ1-3, with D possibly matching TRBD1 (5 bases). The CDR3 totals 14 residues. The germline CDR1 and CDR2 sequences are MNHNS and SASEGT. Trimming cost V 7 bases and J 9 bases, with 19 bases left between them. DNA for the CDR3: TGTGCCAGCAAGGACATGGGCTCCTCGAGCACCATATATTTT. Its translation is CASKDMGSSSTIYF.

Here the CDR3 DNA reads TGTGCCAGCAGCTTGGCATGGACAACGAACACTGAAGCTTTCTTT. It yields the protein CASSLAWTTNTEAFF. V usage is TRBV5-4 and J usage is TRBJ1-1; TRBD1 might be the D (5 bases). Trimming pared 0 bases from V and 1 base from J, leaving 10 bases between. The CDR3 sequence is 15 residues long. The germline gives CDR1 SGHNT, CDR2 YYREEE (reference sequence). The whole variable domain, filled in from reference TRBV5-4 and TRBJ1-1, reads ETGVTQSPTHLIKTRGQQVTLRCSSQSGHNTVSWYQQALGQGPQFIFQYYREEENGRGNFPPRFSGLQFPNYSSELNVNALELDDSALYLCASSLAWTTNTEAFFGQGTRLTVV.

The chain joins TRBV18 to TRBJ1-1; no clear D. Germline loops: CDR1 KGHSH, CDR2 LQKENI. There are 13 residues in the CDR3. V lost 4 bases and J 5 bases, leaving 11 bases between the germline ends. The CDR3 region has the DNA TGTGCCAGCTCACTCGATGTCGGGACTGAAGCTTTCTTT. This encodes CASSLDVGTEAFF.

This sequence joins TRBV7-9 and TRBJ2-5; D unresolved. CDR1 SEHNR and CDR2 FQNEAQ come from the germline V gene (reference sequence). The CDR3 is made up of 14 amino acids. The germline V and J ends were trimmed by 8 bases and 2 bases, with 15 bases remaining between them. This CDR3 is CASSTHSSQETQYF. CDR3 bases: TGTGCCAGCTCCACGCACAGCAGTCAAGAGACCCAGTACTTC.

V usage is TRBV15 and J usage is TRBJ1-2, with D possibly being TRBD1 (6 bases). Germline V gives CDR1 LNHNV, CDR2 YYDKDF (reference sequence). The germline V and J ends were trimmed by 9 bases and 0 bases, with 14 bases remaining between them. This CDR3 comprises 14 residues. CDR3 residues: CATQPGTSNYGYTF. CDR3 in DNA: TGTGCCACGCAACCCGGGACATCTAACTATGGCTACACCTTC.